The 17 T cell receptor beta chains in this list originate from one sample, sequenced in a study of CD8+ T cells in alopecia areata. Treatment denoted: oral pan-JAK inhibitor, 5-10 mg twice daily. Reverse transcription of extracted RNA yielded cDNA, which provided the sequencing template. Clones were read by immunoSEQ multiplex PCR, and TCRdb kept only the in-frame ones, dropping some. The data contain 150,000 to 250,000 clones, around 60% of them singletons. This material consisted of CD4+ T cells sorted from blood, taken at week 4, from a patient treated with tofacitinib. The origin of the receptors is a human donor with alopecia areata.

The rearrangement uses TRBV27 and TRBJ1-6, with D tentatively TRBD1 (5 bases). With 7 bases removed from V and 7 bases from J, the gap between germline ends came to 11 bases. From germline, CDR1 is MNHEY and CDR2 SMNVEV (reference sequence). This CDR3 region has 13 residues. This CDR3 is CASNVGRNSPLHF. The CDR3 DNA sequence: TGTGCCAGCAATGTGGGGCGGAATTCACCCCTCCACTTT.

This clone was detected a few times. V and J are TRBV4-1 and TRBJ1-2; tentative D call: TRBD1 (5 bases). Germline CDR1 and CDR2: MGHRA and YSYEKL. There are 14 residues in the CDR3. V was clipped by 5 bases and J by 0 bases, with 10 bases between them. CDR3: CASSVQGTNYGYTF. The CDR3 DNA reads TGCGCCAGCAGCGTTCAGGGAACTAACTATGGCTACACCTTC.

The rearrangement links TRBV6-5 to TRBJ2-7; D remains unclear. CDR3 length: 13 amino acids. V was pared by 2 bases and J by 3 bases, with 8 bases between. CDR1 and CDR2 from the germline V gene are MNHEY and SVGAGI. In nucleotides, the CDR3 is TGTGCCAGCAGTTACAAGGGTCTCTACGAGCAGTACTTC. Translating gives CASSYKGLYEQYF.

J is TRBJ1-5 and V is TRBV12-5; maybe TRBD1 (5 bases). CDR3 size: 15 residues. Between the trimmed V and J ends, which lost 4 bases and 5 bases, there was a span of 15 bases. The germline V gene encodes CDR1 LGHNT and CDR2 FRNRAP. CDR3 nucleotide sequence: TGTGCTAGTGGTTCTAAAGCAGGGACGGATCAGCCCCAGCATTTT. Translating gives CASGSKAGTDQPQHF.

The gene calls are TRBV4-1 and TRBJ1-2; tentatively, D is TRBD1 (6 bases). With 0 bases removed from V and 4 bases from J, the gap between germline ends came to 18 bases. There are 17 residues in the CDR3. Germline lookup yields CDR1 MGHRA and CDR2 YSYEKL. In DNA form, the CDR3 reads TGCGCCAGCAGCCAAGAGGGCTATCCGGGGACATTCTATGGCTACACCTTC. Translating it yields CASSQEGYPGTFYGYTF.

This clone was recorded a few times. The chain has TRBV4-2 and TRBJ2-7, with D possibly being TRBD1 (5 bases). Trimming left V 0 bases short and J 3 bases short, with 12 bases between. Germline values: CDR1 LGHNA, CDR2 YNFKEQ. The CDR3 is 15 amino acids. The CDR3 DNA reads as TGTGCCAGCAGCCAAGAGAGGCCAGGGTACTACGAGCAGTACTTC. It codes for CASSQERPGYYEQYF.

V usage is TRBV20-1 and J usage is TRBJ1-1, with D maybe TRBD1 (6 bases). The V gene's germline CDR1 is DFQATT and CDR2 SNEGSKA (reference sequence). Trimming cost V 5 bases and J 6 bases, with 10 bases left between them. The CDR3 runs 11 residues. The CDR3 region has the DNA TGCAGTGCTGCCGGACAGTCTGAAGCTTTCTTT. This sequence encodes CSAAGQSEAFF.

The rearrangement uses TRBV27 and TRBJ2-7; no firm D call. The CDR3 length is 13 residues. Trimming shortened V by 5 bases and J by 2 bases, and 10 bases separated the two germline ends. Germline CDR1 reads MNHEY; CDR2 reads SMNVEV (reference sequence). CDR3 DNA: TGTGCCAGCAGTCCGAGGAATACCTACGAGCAGTACTTC. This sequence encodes CASSPRNTYEQYF.

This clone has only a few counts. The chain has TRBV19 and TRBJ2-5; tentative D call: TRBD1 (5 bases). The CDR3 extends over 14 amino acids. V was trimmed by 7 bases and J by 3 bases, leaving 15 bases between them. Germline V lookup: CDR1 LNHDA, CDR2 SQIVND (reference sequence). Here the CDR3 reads CASTQQGHKETQYF. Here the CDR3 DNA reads TGTGCCAGTACCCAGCAGGGCCACAAAGAGACCCAGTACTTC.

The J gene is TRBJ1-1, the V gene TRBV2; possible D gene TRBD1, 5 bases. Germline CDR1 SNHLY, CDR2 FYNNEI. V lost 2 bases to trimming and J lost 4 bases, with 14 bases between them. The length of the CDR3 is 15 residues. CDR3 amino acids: CASSELRGRSTEAFF. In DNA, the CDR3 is TGTGCCAGCAGTGAACTGAGGGGCCGGAGCACTGAAGCTTTCTTT.

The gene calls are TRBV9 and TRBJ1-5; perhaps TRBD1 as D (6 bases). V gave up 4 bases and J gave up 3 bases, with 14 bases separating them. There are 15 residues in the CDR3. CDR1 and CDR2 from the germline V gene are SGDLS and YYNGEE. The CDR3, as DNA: TGTGCCAGCAGCCCTTCAGGGGCCAACAATCAGCCCCAGCATTTT. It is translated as CASSPSGANNQPQHF. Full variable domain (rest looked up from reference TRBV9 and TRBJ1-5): DSGVTQTPKHLITATGQRVTLRCSPRSGDLSVYWYQQSLDQGLQFLIQYYNGEERAKGNILERFSAQQFPDLHSELNLSSLELGDSALYFCASSPSGANNQPQHFGDGTRLSIL.

The CDR3 DNA follows: TGCAGCGCCTGGACAGGGAAAGGCTACACCTTC. It yields the protein CSAWTGKGYTF. This chain links TRBV29-1 with TRBJ1-2; 8 positions match TRBD1. V lost 7 bases and J lost 8; bases outside the gene matches: 6. Germline CDR1 reads SQVTM; CDR2 reads ANQGSEA. The CDR3 runs to 11 residues. The variable domain in full, completed from reference TRBV29-1 and TRBJ1-2, reads SAVISQKPSRDICQRGTSLTIQCQVDSQVTMMFWYRQQPGQSLTLIATANQGSEATYESGFVIDKFPISRPNLTFSTLTVSNMSPEDSSIYLCSAWTGKGYTFGSGTRLTVV.

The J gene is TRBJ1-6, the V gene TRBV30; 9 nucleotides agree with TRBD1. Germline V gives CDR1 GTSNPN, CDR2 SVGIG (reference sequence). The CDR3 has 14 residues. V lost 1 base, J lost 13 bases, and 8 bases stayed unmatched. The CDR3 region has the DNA TGTGCCTGGAGTGACGACAGGGGGGAGCGGCCCCTCCACTTT. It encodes CAWSDDRGERPLHF.

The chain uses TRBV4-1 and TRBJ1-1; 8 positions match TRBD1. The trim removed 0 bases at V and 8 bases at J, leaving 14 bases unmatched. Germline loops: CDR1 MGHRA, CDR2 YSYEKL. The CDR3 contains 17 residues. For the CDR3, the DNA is TGCGCCAGCAGCCAAGATCAGACAGGGGCCGCCGAAAAAGAAGCTTTCTTT. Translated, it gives CASSQDQTGAAEKEAFF.

DNA for the CDR3: TGTGCCAGCAGTTTACAGGGCTCTGAAAAACTGTTTTTT. Translated: CASSLQGSEKLFF. V usage is TRBV28 and J usage is TRBJ1-4, with D perhaps TRBD1 (5 bases). V was clipped by 2 bases and J by 7 bases, with 8 bases between them. The CDR3 sequence is 13 residues long. Germline lookup yields CDR1 MDHEN and CDR2 SYDVKM.

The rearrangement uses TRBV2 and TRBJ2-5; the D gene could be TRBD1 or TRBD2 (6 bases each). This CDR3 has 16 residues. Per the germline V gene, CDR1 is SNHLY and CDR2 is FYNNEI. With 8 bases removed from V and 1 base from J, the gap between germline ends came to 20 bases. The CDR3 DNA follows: TGTGCCAGCTCTAAGGGTACAGGGACTTTCCAAGAGACCCAGTACTTC. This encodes CASSKGTGTFQETQYF.

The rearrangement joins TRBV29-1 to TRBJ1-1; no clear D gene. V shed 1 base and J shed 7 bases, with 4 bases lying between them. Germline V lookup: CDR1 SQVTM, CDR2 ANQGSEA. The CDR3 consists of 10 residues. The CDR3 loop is CSVEGLEAFF. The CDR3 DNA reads TGCAGCGTTGAAGGGCTTGAAGCTTTCTTT.